One sample yielded the 4 T cell receptor beta chains listed below, sequenced in a study of T cells in Graves' hyperthyroidism and ophthalmopathy. TCR beta CDR3 sequences were amplified from RNA transcripts. An initial round of RT-PCR targeting the TCR CDR3 relied on the HTBI primer set. TCRdb redid the calling of the multiplex PCR reads with MiXCR, one entry per CDR3 protein. The table includes under 450,000 distinct CDR3 sequences, more than 15% detected once. The sequenced material came from blood. These receptors were obtained from a woman between 18 and 29 years old with Graves' hyperthyroidism.

This clonotype was counted only a few times. J is TRBJ1-2 and V is TRBV7-8; D possibly corresponds to TRBD1 (6 bases). The germline CDR1 and CDR2 sequences are SGHVS and FQNEAQ. The CDR3 is 15 residues long. V lost 5 bases, J lost 4 bases, and 17 bases lay in between. CDR3 nucleotides: TGTGCCAGCAGCCCCTCGGGGGGGGCGGGCTATGGCTACACCTTC. It translates to CASSPSGGAGYGYTF.

This clonotype was detected ten times or more. The J gene is TRBJ2-1, the V gene TRBV20-1, with 13 bases fitting TRBD2. The CDR3 runs to 15 residues. CDR1 is DFQATT and CDR2 is SNEGSKA in the germline V gene (reference sequence). V was clipped by 6 bases and J by 7 bases; unmatched bases: 9. CDR3 DNA sequence: TGCAGTGCCCCGTCCCCACTAGCGGGAGGGAATGAGCAGTTCTTC. This gives the protein CSAPSPLAGGNEQFF.

This clonotype was counted a single time. The V gene is TRBV19, the J gene TRBJ1-2, with no clear D. The CDR3 runs 12 residues. Germline V gives CDR1 LNHDA, CDR2 SQIVND (reference sequence). V was shortened by 9 bases and J by 8 bases, with 16 bases between the two germline ends. The CDR3 here is CASGYGVRGYTF. The CDR3 nucleotides are TGTGCCAGCGGTTATGGGGTTCGGGGCTACACCTTC.

The chain links TRBV27 to TRBJ1-5; 7 positions match TRBD1. The V gene end was trimmed by 6 bases and the J gene end by 4 bases; junction bases not matched to a gene: 9. The CDR3 is made up of 15 amino acids. The germline gives CDR1 MNHEY, CDR2 SMNVEV (reference sequence). CDR3 coding DNA: TGTGCCAGCAGCCACAACAGGGGTAGTAATCAGCCCCAGCATTTT. Translated: CASSHNRGSNQPQHF.